The clone carrying this TCR beta chain was seen once. The protocol was immunoSEQ multiplex PCR, while the TCRdb copy is restricted to in-frame clones and leaves out a portion. The sample yields about 70,000 clones, approximately 89% seen once. The data belong to a study of OX40 agonist ivuxolimab in advanced cancers. The sequence derives from an adult with an advanced solid tumor such as melanoma, head and neck, liver or kidney cancer. The sequences come from CD4+ or CD8+ T cells sorted from blood, collected in a trial of the OX40 agonist ivuxolimab.

CDR3 in DNA: TGCAGCGTGTCGTGGACTAGCGGGGGGGCCTTTTCCTACAATGAGCAGTTCTTC. Translated, it gives CSVSWTSGGAFSYNEQFF. V is TRBV29-1 and J is TRBJ2-1; 15 bases map to TRBD2. Per germline, CDR1 SQVTM and CDR2 ANQGSEA. This CDR3 has 18 residues. Unmatched junction bases numbered 10, after V lost 6 bases and J lost 1 base.